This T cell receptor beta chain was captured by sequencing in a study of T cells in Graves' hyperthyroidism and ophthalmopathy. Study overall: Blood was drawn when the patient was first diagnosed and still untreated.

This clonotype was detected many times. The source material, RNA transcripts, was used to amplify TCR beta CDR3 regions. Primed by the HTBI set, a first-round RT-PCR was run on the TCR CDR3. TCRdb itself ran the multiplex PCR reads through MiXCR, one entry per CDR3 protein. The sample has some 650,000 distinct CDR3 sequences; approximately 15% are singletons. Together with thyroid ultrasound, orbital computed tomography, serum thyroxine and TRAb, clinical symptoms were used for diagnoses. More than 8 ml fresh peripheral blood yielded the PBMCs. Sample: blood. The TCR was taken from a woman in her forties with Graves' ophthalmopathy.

The CDR3 loop is CASSPPGLASETQYF. DNA of the CDR3: TGTGCCAGCTCACCGCCGGGACTAGCTAGTGAGACCCAGTACTTC. The rearrangement joins TRBV18 to TRBJ2-5; 9 bases are a match to TRBD2. V was clipped by 3 bases and J by 5 bases; unmatched bases: 7. Germline-derived CDR1 and CDR2 are KGHSH and LQKENI. The CDR3 has 15 residues.